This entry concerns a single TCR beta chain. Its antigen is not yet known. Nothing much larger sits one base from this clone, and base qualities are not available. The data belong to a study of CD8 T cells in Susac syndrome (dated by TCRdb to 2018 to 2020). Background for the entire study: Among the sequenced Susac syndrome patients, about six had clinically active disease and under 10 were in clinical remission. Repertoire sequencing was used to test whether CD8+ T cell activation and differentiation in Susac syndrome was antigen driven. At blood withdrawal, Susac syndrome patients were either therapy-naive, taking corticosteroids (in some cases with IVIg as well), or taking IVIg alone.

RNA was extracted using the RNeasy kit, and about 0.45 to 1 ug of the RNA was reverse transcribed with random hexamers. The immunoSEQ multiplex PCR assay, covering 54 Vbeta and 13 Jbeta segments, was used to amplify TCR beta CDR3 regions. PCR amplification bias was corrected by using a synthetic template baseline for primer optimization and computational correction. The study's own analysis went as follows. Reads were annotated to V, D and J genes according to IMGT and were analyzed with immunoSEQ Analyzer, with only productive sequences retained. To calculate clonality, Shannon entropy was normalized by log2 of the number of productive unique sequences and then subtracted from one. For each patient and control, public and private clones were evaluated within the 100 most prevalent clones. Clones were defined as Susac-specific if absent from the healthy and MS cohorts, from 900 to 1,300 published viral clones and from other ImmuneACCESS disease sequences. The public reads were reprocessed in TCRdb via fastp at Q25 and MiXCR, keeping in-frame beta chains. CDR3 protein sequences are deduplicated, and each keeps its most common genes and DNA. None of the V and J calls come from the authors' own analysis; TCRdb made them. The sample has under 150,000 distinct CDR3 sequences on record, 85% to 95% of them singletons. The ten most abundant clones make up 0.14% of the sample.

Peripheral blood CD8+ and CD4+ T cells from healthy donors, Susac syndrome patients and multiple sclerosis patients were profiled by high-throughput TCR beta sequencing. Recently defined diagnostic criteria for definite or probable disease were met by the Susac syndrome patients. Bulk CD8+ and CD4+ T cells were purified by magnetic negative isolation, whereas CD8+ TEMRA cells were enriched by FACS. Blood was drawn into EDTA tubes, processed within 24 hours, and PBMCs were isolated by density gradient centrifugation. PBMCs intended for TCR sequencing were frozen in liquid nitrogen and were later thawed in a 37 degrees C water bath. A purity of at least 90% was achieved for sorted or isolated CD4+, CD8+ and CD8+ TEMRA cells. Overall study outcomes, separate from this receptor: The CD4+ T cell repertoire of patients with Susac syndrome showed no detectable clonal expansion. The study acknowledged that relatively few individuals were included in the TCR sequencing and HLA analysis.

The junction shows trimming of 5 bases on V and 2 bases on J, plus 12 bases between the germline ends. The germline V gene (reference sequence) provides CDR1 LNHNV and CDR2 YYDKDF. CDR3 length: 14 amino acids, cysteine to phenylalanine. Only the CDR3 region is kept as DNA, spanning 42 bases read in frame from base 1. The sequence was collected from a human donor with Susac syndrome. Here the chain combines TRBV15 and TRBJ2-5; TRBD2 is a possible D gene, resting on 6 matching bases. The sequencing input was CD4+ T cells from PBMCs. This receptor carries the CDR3 CATSEPGAQETQYF. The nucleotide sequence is TGTGCCACCAGCGAACCGGGAGCACAAGAGACCCAGTACTTC.